This is a list of T cell receptor beta chains from one sample in a study of identical twins. From the 5' RACE reads, TCRdb called clonotypes with MiXCR, one entry per CDR3 protein. The sample yields 1.5 million to 2 million distinct CDR3 sequences, less than 35% seen once. The sample consisted of cord blood. Every receptor here comes from a newborn girl in good health. CDR3s include the opening cysteine and the closing phenylalanine or tryptophan. The D gene is left open where the match is weak. The listing skips clone size in some rows; elsewhere it reads once, few, many or a size class.

D,length,size,J,V,CDR3,DNA
NA,11,few,TRBJ1-2,TRBV6-5,CAVGGNYGYTF,TGTGCCGTAGGGGGTAACTATGGCTACACCTTC
TRBD2,16,NA,TRBJ2-1,TRBV12-5,CAGGLVISGDYNEQFF,TGTGCTGGTGGTTTGGTAATCAGCGGGGATTACAATGAGCAGTTCTTC
NA,14,NA,TRBJ1-6,TRBV20-1,CSARATGPNSPLHF,TGCAGTGCTAGGGCAACAGGCCCTAATTCACCCCTCCACTTT
NA,15,NA,TRBJ2-3,TRBV11-3,CASSLDGSYTDTQYF,TGTGCCAGCAGCTTAGACGGGTCATACACAGATACGCAGTATTTT
NA,17,few,TRBJ2-6,TRBV20-1,CSARDSRGTSGANVLTF,TGCAGTGCTAGAGATTCCCGGGGAACCTCTGGGGCCAACGTCCTGACTTTC
TRBD2,16,NA,TRBJ2-2,TRBV7-2,CASSLAGLAGAGELFF,TGTGCCAGCAGCTTAGCGGGCCTAGCGGGAGCCGGGGAGCTGTTTTTT
NA,14,few,TRBJ2-3,TRBV27,CASSLKRAPDTQYF,TGTGCCAGCAGTTTGAAGCGAGCCCCCGATACGCAGTATTTT
NA,15,NA,TRBJ2-5,TRBV7-2,CASSFAGTVQNEQYF,TGTGCCAGCAGCTTCGCCGGGACTGTACAAAATGAGCAGTACTTC
TRBD2,20,NA,TRBJ2-7,TRBV7-2,CASSLYRPGTRRGFFNEQYF,TGTGCCAGCAGCTTATATCGCCCCGGGACTAGGCGGGGGTTTTTTAACGAGCAGTACTTC
TRBD1,15,NA,TRBJ1-6,TRBV7-9,CASSSRTGGDSPPHF,TGTGCCAGCAGCTCGAGGACAGGGGGCGATTCACCCCCCCACTTT
TRBD2,16,few,TRBJ2-1,TRBV12-3/TRBV12-4,CASNLGLAHRYNEQFF,TGTGCCAGCAACTTGGGACTAGCCCATCGTTACAATGAGCAGTTCTTC
TRBD1,13,few,TRBJ1-1,TRBV2,CASFRGLDTEAFF,TGTGCCAGCTTCAGGGGGCTGGACACTGAAGCTTTCTTT
NA,14,once,TRBJ2-3,TRBV20-1,CSAPPSVGTDTQCF,TGCAGTGCCCCCCCTAGCGTCGGCACAGATACGCAGTGTTTT
TRBD2,12,few,TRBJ2-4,TRBV10-3,CAISGEGNIQYF,TGTGCCATCAGTGGGGAGGGAAACATTCAGTACTTC
TRBD1,15,NA,TRBJ2-1,TRBV4-2,CASSRRQGENNVQFF,TGTGCCAGCAGCCGCCGACAGGGGGAAAACAATGTGCAGTTCTTC
NA,13,few,TRBJ1-1,TRBV7-2,CASSLGRGDEAFF,TGTGCCAGCAGCTTAGGCAGGGGAGATGAAGCTTTCTTT
NA,15,NA,TRBJ1-5,TRBV19,CASSIEAGERQPQHF,TGTGCCAGTAGTATAGAGGCAGGGGAGCGTCAGCCCCAGCATTTT
NA,14,NA,TRBJ2-2,TRBV2,CASMWGENTGELFF,TGTGCCAGCATGTGGGGGGAGAACACCGGGGAGCTGTTTTTT
NA,16,NA,TRBJ2-1,TRBV10-3,CAISKDSGFSYNEQFF,TGTGCCATCAGTAAGGATAGCGGCTTCTCCTACAATGAGCAGTTCTTC
NA,16,NA,TRBJ1-1,TRBV5-1,CASSLFTDLWNTEAFF,TGCGCCAGCAGCTTGTTCACAGACCTTTGGAACACTGAAGCTTTCTTT
NA,13,many,TRBJ2-7,TRBV27,CASRLRQTYEQYF,TGTGCCAGCAGATTACGACAGACCTACGAGCAGTACTTC
NA,12,few,TRBJ1-2,TRBV2,CASTEGGYGYTF,TGTGCCAGCACCGAGGGGGGGTATGGCTACACCTTC